This passage covers 7 T cell receptor beta chains from one sample sequenced in a study of CD8+ T cells in alopecia areata. Sequencing templates came from extracted RNA that was reverse transcribed into cDNA. Sequencing used immunoSEQ multiplex PCR; TCRdb keeps in-frame clones, though not all of them. The sample lists 120,000 or so clones, over 60% seen once, with 2.5% to 3.5% in the top ten. The sequenced sample was CD4+ T cells sorted from blood. The receptors were gathered from a human donor in good health.

The DNA for the CDR3 is TGTGCCAGCAGTTTGCTACGGACAGACCGACAAGAGACCCAGTACTTC. Protein sequence: CASSLLRTDRQETQYF. The gene calls are TRBV27 and TRBJ2-5; possible D gene TRBD1, 6 bases. The CDR3 length is 16 residues. Germline V lookup: CDR1 MNHEY, CDR2 SMNVEV (reference sequence). The germline V and J ends were trimmed by 3 bases and 2 bases, with 16 bases remaining between them.

This clone was observed once. The CDR3 nucleotides read TGTGCCAGCAGTTCCCAGAGCCAGTACCAAGAGACCCAGTACTTC. Its protein is CASSSQSQYQETQYF. This sequence joins TRBV6-5 and TRBJ2-5; D gene unclear. The length of the CDR3 is 15 residues. The V gene lost 4 bases and the J gene lost 0 bases, with 12 bases spanning the gap. The V gene's germline CDR1 is MNHEY and CDR2 SVGAGI.

V gene TRBV7-2 combines with J gene TRBJ2-1; D tentatively fits TRBD1 or TRBD2 (5 bases each). V lost 0 bases and J 4 bases, leaving 10 bases between the germline ends. CDR1 and CDR2 from the germline V gene are SGHTA and FQGNSA. The CDR3 runs to 15 residues. The DNA for the CDR3 is TGTGCCAGCAGCTTAGCTCACTGGGGGTACAATGAGCAGTTCTTC. The encoded protein is CASSLAHWGYNEQFF.

This clone was counted between two and nine times. This chain uses TRBV6-1 with TRBJ1-2, with 9 bases aligning to TRBD1. The germline gives CDR1 MNHNS, CDR2 SASEGT. V trimming: 7 bases; J trimming: 10 bases; junction bases outside the gene matches: 13. The CDR3 runs to 14 residues. This CDR3 is CASIVPGTGRDYTF. The CDR3 coding sequence is TGTGCCAGCATTGTGCCCGGGACAGGGAGAGACTACACCTTC.

This chain links TRBV7-9 with TRBJ2-3; D is unclear. Trimming removed 5 bases at V and 0 bases at J, with 9 bases between. This CDR3 is 14 amino acids long. In germline, CDR1 is SEHNR, CDR2 FQNEAQ (reference sequence). The CDR3 nucleotides are TGTGCCAGCAGCCCCACCACGAGCACAGATACGCAGTATTTT. Protein: CASSPTTSTDTQYF.

For this clone: Other DNA sequences of this sample code for an identical CDR3. The chain is built from TRBV2 and TRBJ2-6, with TRBD1 matching over 9 bases. The ends lost 5 bases at V and 2 bases at J; junction bases unmatched: 1. Germline V gene lookup returns CDR1 SNHLY and CDR2 FYNNEI. The CDR3 spans 15 residues. Written as DNA, the CDR3 is TGTGCCAGCAGTAGGGACAGGGCTGGGGCCAACGTCCTGACTTTC. Its translation: CASSRDRAGANVLTF.

The chain employs TRBV30 and TRBJ2-3, with D maybe TRBD1 (6 bases). V lost 3 bases, J lost 4 bases, and 11 bases lay in between. Germline V lookup: CDR1 GTSNPN, CDR2 SVGIG (reference sequence). The CDR3 has 13 residues. CDR3 amino acids: CAWRGQNSDTQYF. The CDR3 DNA sequence: TGTGCCTGGAGAGGACAGAACTCAGATACGCAGTATTTT.